A few counts support the clone carrying this T cell receptor (beta chain). Antigen specificity is unknown. Clones were read by immunoSEQ multiplex PCR, and TCRdb kept only the in-frame ones, dropping some. The sample yields nearly 55,000 clones, about 88% seen once. The data were taken from a study of T cell clones after liver transplantation. CDR1 is SGHRS and CDR2 is YFSETQ in the germline V gene. V dropped 4 bases and J dropped 2; count of bases not matched to a gene: 6. This CDR3 comprises 16 residues. Study-wide results and limits: These preliminary findings come from unstandardized post-transplant sampling times. Compared with third party-reactive sequences, donor-reactive ones declined more, independent of withdrawal success.

This TCR was sampled from a human donor who received a liver transplant. V usage is TRBV5-1 and J usage is TRBJ2-2, with 9 bases lining up with TRBD2. Sample: CD4+ T cells from blood, taken before liver transplant. The CDR3: CASSRRLAENTGELFF. The CDR3 DNA reads as TGCGCCAGCAGCCGCCGACTAGCGGAAAACACCGGGGAGCTGTTTTTT.